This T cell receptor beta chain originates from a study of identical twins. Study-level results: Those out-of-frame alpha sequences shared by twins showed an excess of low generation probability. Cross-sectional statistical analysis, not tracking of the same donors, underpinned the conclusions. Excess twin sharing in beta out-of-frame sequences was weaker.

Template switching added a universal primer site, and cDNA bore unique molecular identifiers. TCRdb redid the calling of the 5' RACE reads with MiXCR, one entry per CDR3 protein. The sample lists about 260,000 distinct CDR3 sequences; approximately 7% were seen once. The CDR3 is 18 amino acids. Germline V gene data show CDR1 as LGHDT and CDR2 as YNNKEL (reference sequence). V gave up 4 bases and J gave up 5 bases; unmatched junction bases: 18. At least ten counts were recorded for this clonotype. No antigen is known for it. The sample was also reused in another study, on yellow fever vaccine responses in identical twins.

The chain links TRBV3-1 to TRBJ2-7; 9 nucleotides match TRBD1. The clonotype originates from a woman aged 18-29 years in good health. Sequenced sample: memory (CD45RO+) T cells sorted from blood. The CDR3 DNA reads TGTGCCAGCAGCCGGAAAGACAGGGGGGGGTTCCACCCCGACGAGCAGTACTTC. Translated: CASSRKDRGGFHPDEQYF.